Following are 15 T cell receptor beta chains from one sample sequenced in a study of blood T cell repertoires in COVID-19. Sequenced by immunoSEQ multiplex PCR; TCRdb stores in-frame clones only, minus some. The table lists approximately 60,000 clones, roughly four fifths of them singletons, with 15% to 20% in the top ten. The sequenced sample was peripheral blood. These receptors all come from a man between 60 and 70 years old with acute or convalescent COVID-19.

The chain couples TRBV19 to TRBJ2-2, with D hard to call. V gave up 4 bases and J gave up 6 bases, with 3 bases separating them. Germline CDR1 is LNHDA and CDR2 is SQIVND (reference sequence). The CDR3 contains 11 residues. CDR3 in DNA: TGTGCCAGTAGTACGGCCGGGGAGCTGTTTTTT. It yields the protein CASSTAGELFF.

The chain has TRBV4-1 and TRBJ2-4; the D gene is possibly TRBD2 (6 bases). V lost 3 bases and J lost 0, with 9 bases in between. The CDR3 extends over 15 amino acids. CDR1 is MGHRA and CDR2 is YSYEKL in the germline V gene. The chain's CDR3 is CASSQGGLAKNIQYF. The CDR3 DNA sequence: TGCGCCAGCAGCCAGGGAGGTCTAGCCAAAAACATTCAGTACTTC.

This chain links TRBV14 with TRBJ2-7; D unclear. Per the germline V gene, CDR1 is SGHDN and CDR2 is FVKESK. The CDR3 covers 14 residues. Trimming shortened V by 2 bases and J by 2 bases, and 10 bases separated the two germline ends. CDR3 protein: CASSQPRVPYEQYF. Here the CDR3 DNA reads TGTGCCAGCAGCCAACCCCGGGTTCCCTACGAGCAGTACTTC.

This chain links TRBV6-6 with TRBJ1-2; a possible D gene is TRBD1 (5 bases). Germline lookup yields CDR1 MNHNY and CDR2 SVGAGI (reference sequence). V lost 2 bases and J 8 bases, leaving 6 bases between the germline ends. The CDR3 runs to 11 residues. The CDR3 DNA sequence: TGTGCCAGCAGTTACAACAGGGGCTACACCTTC. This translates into CASSYNRGYTF.

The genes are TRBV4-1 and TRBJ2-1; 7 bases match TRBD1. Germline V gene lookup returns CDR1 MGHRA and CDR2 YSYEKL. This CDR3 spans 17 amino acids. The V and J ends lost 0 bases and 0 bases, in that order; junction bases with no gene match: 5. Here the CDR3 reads CASSQEDRASSYNEQFF. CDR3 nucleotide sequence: TGCGCCAGCAGCCAAGAAGACAGGGCGAGCTCCTACAATGAGCAGTTCTTC.

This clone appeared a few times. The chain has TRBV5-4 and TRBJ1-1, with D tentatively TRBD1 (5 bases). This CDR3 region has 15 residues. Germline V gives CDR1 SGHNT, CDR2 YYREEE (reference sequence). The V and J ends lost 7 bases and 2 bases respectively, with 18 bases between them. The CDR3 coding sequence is TGTGCCAGCTCCCCGAGGGGAGGACATAACACTGAAGCTTTCTTT. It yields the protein CASSPRGGHNTEAFF.

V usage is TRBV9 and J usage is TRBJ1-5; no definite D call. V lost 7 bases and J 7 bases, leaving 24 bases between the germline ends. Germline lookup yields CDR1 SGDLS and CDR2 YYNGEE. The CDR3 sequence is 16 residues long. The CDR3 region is CASWRAAILLRQPQHF. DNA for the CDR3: TGTGCCAGCTGGAGGGCCGCTATCCTTTTGAGACAGCCCCAGCATTTT.

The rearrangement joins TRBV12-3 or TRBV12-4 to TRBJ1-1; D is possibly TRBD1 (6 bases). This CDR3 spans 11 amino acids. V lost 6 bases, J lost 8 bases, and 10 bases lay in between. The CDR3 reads CASSIGTEAFF. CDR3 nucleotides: TGTGCCAGCAGCATCGGGACAGAAGCTTTCTTT.

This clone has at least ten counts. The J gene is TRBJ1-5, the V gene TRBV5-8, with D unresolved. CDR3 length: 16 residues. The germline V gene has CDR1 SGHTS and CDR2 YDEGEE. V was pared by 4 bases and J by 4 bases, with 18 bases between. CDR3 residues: CASSRYDGFANQPQHF. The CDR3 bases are TGTGCCAGCAGCCGCTACGACGGGTTTGCAAATCAGCCCCAGCATTTT. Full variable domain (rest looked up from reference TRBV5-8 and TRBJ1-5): EAGVTQSPTHLIKTRGQQATLRCSPISGHTSVYWYQQALGLGLQFLLWYDEGEERNRGNFPPRFSGRQFPNYSSELNVNALELEDSALYLCASSRYDGFANQPQHFGDGTRLSIL.

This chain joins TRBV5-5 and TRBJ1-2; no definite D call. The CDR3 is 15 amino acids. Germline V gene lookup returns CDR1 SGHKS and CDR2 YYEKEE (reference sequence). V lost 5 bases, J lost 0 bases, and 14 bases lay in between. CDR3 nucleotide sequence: TGTGCCAGCAGGCGTGCCGCGGGGTCTAACTATGGCTACACCTTC. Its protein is CASRRAAGSNYGYTF.

DNA for the CDR3: TGTGCCAGCAGCAAGCAGACAGGGGGCGTCGCAGATACGCAGTATTTT. It specifies CASSKQTGGVADTQYF. The chain uses TRBV7-6 and TRBJ2-3, with 10 bases identical to TRBD1. Germline V lookup: CDR1 SGHVS, CDR2 FNYEAQ. Trimming took 5 bases from V and 4 from J; bases not matched to a gene: 9. This CDR3 has 16 residues.

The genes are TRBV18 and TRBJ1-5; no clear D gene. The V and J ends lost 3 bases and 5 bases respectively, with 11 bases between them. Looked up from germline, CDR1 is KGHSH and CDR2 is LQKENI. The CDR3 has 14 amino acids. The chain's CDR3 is CASSPQATHQPQHF. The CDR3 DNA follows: TGTGCCAGCTCACCGCAGGCAACCCATCAGCCCCAGCATTTT.

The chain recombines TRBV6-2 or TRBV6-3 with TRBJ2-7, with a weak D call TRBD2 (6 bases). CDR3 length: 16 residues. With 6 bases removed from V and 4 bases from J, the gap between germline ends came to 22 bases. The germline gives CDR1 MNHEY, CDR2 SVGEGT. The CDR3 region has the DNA TGTGCCAGCAGCATCACCCCCGACGCGGGACCTTACGAGCAGTACTTC. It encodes CASSITPDAGPYEQYF.

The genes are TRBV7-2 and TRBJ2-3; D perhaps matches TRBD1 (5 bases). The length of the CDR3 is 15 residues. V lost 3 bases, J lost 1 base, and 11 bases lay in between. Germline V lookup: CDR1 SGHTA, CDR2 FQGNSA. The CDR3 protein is CASSFSTAGTDTQYF. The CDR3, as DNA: TGTGCCAGCAGCTTCTCGACAGCCGGCACAGATACGCAGTATTTT.

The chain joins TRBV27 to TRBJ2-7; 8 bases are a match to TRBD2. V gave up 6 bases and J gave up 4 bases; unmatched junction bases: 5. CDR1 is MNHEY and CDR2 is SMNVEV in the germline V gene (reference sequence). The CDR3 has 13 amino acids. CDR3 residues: CASSISGVYEQYF. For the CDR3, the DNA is TGTGCCAGCAGCATTAGCGGGGTGTACGAGCAGTACTTC.